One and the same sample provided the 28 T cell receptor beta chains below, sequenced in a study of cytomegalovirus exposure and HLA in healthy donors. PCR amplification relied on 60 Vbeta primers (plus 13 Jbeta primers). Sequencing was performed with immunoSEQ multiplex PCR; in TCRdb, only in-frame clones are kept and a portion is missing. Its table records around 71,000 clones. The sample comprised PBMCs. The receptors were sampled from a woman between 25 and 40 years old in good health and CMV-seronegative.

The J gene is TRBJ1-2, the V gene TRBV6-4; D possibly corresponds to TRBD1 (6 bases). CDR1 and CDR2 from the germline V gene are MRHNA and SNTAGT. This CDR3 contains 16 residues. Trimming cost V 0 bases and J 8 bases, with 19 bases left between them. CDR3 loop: CASSDSGTYSRGGYTF. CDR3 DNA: TGTGCCAGCAGTGACTCGGGGACATATTCCCGGGGCGGCTACACCTTC.

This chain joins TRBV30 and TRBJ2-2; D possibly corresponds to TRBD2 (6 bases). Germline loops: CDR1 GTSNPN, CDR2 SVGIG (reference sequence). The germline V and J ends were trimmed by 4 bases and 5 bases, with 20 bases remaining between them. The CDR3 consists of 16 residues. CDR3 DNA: TGTGCCTGGATTCCCTTTGAGGCGGGGCAAACCGGGGAGCTGTTTTTT. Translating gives CAWIPFEAGQTGELFF.

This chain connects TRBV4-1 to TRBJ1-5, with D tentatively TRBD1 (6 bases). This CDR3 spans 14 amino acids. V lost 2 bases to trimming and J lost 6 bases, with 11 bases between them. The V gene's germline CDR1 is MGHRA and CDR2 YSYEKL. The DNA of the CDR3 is TGCGCCAGCAGCCAAATAGGGGGTGGTCAGCCCCAGCATTTT. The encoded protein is CASSQIGGGQPQHF.

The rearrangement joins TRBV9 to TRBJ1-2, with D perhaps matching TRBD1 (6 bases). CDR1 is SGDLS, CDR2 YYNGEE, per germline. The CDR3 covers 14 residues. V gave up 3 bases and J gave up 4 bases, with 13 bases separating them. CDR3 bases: TGTGCCAGCAGCGGCCTGAGGGGGGGCTATGGCTACACCTTC. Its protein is CASSGLRGGYGYTF.

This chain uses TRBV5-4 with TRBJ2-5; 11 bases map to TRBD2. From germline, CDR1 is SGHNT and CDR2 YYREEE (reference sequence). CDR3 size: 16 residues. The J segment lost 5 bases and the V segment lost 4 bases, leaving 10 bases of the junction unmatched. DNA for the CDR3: TGTGCCAGCAGCCCGAAGACTAGCGGGAATAGGGAGACCCAGTACTTC. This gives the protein CASSPKTSGNRETQYF.

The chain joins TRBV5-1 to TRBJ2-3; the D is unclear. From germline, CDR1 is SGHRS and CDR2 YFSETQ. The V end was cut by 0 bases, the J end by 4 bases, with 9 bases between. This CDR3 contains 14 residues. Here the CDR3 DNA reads TGCGCCAGCAGCTTGGGCCTAGAAGCAGATACGCAGTATTTT. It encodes CASSLGLEADTQYF.

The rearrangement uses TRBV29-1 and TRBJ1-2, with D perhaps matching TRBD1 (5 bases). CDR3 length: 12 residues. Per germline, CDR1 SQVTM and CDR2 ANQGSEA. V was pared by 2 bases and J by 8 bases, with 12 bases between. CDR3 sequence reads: CSVETGGGGYTF. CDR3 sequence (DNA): TGCAGCGTTGAAACCGGGGGAGGGGGCTACACCTTC.

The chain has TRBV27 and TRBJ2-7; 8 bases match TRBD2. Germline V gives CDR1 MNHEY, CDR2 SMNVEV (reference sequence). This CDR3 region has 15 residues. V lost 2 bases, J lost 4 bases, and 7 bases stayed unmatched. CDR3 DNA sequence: TGTGCCAGCAGTTTAGCAGCGGGAGTAGTATACGAGCAGTACTTC. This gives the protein CASSLAAGVVYEQYF.

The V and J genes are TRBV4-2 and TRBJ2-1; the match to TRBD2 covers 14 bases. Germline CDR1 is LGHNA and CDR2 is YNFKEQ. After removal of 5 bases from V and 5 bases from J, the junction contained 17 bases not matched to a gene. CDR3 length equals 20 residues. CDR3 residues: CASSKRLAGGPGQRDNEQFF. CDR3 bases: TGTGCCAGCAGCAAGCGACTAGCGGGAGGGCCTGGTCAGCGCGACAATGAGCAGTTCTTC.

The CDR3 DNA reads TGTGCCAGCAGTATACCCCAGGGGAGCTATGGCTACACCTTC. It specifies CASSIPQGSYGYTF. This sequence joins TRBV28 and TRBJ1-2; D might be TRBD1 (6 bases). Germline V gives CDR1 MDHEN, CDR2 SYDVKM. Trimming stripped 5 bases from V and 4 bases from J, with 14 bases between. The CDR3 spans 14 residues.

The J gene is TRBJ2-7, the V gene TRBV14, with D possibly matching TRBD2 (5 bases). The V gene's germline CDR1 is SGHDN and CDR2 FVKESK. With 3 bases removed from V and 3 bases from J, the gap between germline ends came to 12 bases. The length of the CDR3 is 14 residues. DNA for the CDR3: TGTGCCAGCAGCCATTACGGGGAGAGCTACGAGCAGTACTTC. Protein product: CASSHYGESYEQYF.

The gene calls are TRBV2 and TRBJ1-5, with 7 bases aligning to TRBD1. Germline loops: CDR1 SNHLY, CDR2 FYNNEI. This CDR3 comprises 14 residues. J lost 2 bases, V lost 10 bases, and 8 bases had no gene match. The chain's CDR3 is CATSRTGGNQPQHF. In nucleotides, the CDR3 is TGTGCCACCTCTCGGACAGGCGGCAATCAGCCCCAGCATTTT. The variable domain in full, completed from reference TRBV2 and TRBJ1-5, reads EPEVTQTPSHQVTQMGQEVILRCVPISNHLYFYWYRQILGQKVEFLVSFYNNEISEKSEIFDDQFSVERPDGSNFTLKIRSTKLEDSAMYFCATSRTGGNQPQHFGDGTRLSIL.

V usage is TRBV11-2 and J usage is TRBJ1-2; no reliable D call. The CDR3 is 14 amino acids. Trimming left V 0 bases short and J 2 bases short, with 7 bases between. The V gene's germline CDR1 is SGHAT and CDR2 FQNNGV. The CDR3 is CASSLDPSNYGYTF. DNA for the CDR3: TGTGCCAGCAGCTTAGATCCATCCAACTATGGCTACACCTTC.

The CDR3 nucleotides are TGTGCCAGTAGTAATTGGGGCAAGTTAATGAACACTGAAGCTTTCTTT. Encoded protein: CASSNWGKLMNTEAFF. This chain connects TRBV19 to TRBJ1-1; maybe TRBD1 (5 bases). The germline V and J ends were trimmed by 4 bases and 0 bases, with 15 bases remaining between them. Germline-derived CDR1 and CDR2 are LNHDA and SQIVND (reference sequence). CDR3 length equals 16 residues.

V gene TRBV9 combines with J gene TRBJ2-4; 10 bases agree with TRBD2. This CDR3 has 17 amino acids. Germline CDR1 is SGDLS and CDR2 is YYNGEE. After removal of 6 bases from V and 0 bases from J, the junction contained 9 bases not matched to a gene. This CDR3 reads CASILAGTQLAKNIQYF. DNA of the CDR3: TGTGCCAGCATACTAGCGGGAACCCAACTAGCCAAAAACATTCAGTACTTC.

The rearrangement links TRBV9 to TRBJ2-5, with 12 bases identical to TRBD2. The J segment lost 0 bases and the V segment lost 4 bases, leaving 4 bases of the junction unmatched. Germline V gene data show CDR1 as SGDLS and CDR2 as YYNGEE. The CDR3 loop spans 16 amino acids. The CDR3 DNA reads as TGTGCCAGCAGCCCGAGACTAGCGGGGGACCAAGAGACCCAGTACTTC. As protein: CASSPRLAGDQETQYF. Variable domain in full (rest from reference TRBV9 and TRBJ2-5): DSGVTQTPKHLITATGQRVTLRCSPRSGDLSVYWYQQSLDQGLQFLIQYYNGEERAKGNILERFSAQQFPDLHSELNLSSLELGDSALYFCASSPRLAGDQETQYFGPGTRLLVL.

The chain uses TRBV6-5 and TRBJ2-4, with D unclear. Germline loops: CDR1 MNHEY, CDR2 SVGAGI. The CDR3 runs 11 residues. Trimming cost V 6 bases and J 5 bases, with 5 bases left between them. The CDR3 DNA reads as TGTGCCAGCAGACTACAAAACATTCAGTACTTC. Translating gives CASRLQNIQYF.

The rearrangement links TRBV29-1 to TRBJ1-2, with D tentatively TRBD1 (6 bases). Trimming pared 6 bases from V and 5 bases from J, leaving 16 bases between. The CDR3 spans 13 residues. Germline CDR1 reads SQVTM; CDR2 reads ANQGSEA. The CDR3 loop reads CSVPTEQGYGYTF. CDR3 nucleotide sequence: TGCAGCGTCCCAACGGAACAGGGTTATGGCTACACCTTC.

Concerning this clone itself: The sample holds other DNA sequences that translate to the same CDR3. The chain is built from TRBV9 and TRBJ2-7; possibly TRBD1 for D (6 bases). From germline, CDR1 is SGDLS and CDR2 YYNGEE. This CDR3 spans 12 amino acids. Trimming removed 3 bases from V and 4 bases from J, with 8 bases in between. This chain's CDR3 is CASSGTGYEQYF. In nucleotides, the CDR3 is TGTGCCAGCAGCGGAACAGGGTACGAGCAGTACTTC.

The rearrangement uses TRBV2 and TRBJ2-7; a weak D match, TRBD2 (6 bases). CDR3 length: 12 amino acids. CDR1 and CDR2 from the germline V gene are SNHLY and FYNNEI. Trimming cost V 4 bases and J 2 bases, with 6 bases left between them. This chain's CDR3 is CASSGGAYEQYF. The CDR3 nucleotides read TGTGCCAGCAGTGGCGGGGCCTACGAGCAGTACTTC.

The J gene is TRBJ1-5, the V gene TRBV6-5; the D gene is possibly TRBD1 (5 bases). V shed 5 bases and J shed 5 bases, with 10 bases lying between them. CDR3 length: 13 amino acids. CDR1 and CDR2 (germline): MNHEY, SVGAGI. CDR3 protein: CASSETGDQPQHF. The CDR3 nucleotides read TGTGCCAGCAGTGAAACGGGGGATCAGCCCCAGCATTTT.

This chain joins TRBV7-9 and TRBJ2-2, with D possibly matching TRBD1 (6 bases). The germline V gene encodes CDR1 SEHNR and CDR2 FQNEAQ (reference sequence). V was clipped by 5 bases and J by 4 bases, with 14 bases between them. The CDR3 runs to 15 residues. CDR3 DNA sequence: TGTGCCAGCAGCATGGATCCCAGGGGCACCGGGGAGCTGTTTTTT. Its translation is CASSMDPRGTGELFF.

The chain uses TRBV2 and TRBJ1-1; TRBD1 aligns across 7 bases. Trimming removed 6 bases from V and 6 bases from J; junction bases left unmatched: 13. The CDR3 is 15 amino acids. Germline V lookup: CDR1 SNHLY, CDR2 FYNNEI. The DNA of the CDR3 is TGTGCCAGCAGAGTTACCGGGACAGAGAGGGCTGAAGCTTTCTTT. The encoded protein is CASRVTGTERAEAFF.

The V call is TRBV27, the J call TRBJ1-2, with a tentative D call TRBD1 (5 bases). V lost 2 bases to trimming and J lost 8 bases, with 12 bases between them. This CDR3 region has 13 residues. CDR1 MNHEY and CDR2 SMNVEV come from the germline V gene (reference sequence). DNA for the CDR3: TGTGCCAGCAGTTTAGGGTCCCAGGGCGGCTACACCTTC. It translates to CASSLGSQGGYTF.

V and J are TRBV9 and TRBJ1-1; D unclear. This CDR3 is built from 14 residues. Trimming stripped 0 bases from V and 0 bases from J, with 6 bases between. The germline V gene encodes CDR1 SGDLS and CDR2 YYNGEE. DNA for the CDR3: TGTGCCAGCAGCGTAGACACCATGAACACTGAAGCTTTCTTT. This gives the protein CASSVDTMNTEAFF.

In nucleotides, the CDR3 is TGTGCCAGCAGTAAGCTTAGTGCCGGGACTAGGGATTACGAGCAGTACTTC. It encodes CASSKLSAGTRDYEQYF. V is TRBV27 and J is TRBJ2-7, with TRBD2 identical over 8 bases. The V and J ends lost 5 bases and 4 bases, in that order; junction bases with no gene match: 16. CDR1 is MNHEY and CDR2 is SMNVEV in the germline V gene (reference sequence). The CDR3 runs 17 residues.

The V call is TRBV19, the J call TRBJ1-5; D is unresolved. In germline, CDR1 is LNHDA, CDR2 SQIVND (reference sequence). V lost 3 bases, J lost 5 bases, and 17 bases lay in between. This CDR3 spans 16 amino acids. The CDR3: CASSISGGRYDQPQHF. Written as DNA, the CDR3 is TGTGCCAGTAGTATTTCGGGAGGGAGGTACGATCAGCCCCAGCATTTT.

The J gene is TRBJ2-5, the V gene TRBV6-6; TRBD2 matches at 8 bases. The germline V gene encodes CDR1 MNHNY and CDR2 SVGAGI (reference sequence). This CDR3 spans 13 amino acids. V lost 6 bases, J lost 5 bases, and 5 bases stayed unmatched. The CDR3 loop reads CASRATSAETQYF. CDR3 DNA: TGTGCCAGCAGGGCGACTAGCGCGGAGACCCAGTACTTC.